Listed here are 14 T cell receptor beta chains from one sample, sequenced in a study of blood T cell repertoires in COVID-19. TCRdb's table, derived via immunoSEQ multiplex PCR, lists solely in-frame clones and lacks some. This table holds roughly 160,000 clones, more than 75% found once. Material for sequencing was peripheral blood. These TCRs come from a woman aged 80 or over with COVID-19, enrolled during active disease.

The J gene is TRBJ1-5, the V gene TRBV6-5, with TRBD1 identical over 8 bases. Per germline, CDR1 MNHEY and CDR2 SVGAGI. V shed 6 bases, J shed 5 bases, and the junction held 6 bases outside the gene matches. The CDR3 contains 14 residues. In nucleotides, the CDR3 is TGTGCCAGCAGGGAGGACAGGGCCGATCAGCCCCAGCATTTT. As protein: CASREDRADQPQHF.

This clone was seen a single time. The chain employs TRBV5-1 and TRBJ2-7; 10 nucleotides align to TRBD1. Germline trimming cut 4 bases from V and 6 bases from J; bases unmatched to any gene: 7. The CDR3 spans 14 residues. The germline V gene encodes CDR1 SGHRS and CDR2 YFSETQ. CDR3 nucleotide sequence: TGCGCCAGCAGCCCAGGACAGGGGGGAGGCGAGCAGTACTTC. Amino acids: CASSPGQGGGEQYF.

The chain uses TRBV15 and TRBJ2-3; D is unresolved. Deletions cut 6 bases from V and 1 base from J, with 8 bases between. CDR3 length: 13 residues. Looked up from germline, CDR1 is LNHNV and CDR2 is YYDKDF (reference sequence). The CDR3 coding sequence is TGTGCCACCAGAAGATCGGGCACAGATACGCAGTATTTT. Protein sequence: CATRRSGTDTQYF.

The chain employs TRBV10-3 and TRBJ1-1; TRBD1 might be the D (6 bases). Trimming took off 3 bases at V and 2 bases at J, with 7 bases between the two ends. Germline CDR1 ENHRY, CDR2 SYGVKD. The CDR3 contains 13 residues. CDR3 DNA: TGTGCCATCAGTGACAGGGGTAACACTGAAGCTTTCTTT. This codes for CAISDRGNTEAFF.

This clone was observed a handful of times. The chain couples TRBV6-1 to TRBJ2-1; D is unclear. Trimming pared 2 bases from V and 10 bases from J, leaving 12 bases between. The length of the CDR3 is 13 residues. The germline V gene encodes CDR1 MNHNS and CDR2 SASEGT. The CDR3 region is CASSEPPVGEQFF. CDR3 coding DNA: TGTGCCAGCAGTGAACCCCCGGTCGGGGAGCAGTTCTTC.

The chain has TRBV28 and TRBJ2-7; D remains ambiguous. This CDR3 is 12 amino acids long. Germline V lookup: CDR1 MDHEN, CDR2 SYDVKM. V dropped 5 bases and J dropped 3 bases, with 8 bases sitting between them. The CDR3 bases are TGTGCCAGCAGTCCCCAGATCTACGAGCAGTACTTC. Encoded protein: CASSPQIYEQYF.

V is TRBV29-1 and J is TRBJ2-5, with no clear D. V was pared by 2 bases and J by 5 bases, with 9 bases between. CDR1 is SQVTM, CDR2 ANQGSEA, per germline. The CDR3 has 12 amino acids. The CDR3 spells CSVEQVGETQYF. The CDR3 bases are TGCAGCGTTGAACAGGTTGGGGAGACCCAGTACTTC.

The gene calls are TRBV11-3 and TRBJ2-1; D is perhaps TRBD2 (7 bases). Germline values: CDR1 SGHNT, CDR2 YENEEA. V was cut by 1 base and J by 10 bases, with 17 bases left in between. The CDR3 extends over 15 amino acids. CDR3 region: CASSLGLGGREEQFF. The CDR3, as DNA: TGTGCCAGCAGCTTAGGGCTAGGGGGGAGGGAGGAGCAGTTCTTC.

V and J are TRBV19 and TRBJ1-5; weak D call: TRBD1 (6 bases). The CDR3 consists of 19 residues. CDR1 is LNHDA and CDR2 is SQIVND in the germline V gene (reference sequence). V dropped 5 bases and J dropped 0 bases, with 23 bases sitting between them. CDR3 nucleotide sequence: TGTGCCAGTAGTCGTCCGGGACACGCGATATTCGATAGCAATCAGCCCCAGCATTTT. The encoded protein is CASSRPGHAIFDSNQPQHF.

The chain combines TRBV29-1 with TRBJ1-2; 7 bases are a match to TRBD1. This CDR3 has 13 residues. V was pared by 2 bases and J by 8 bases, with 8 bases of the junction left unmatched. Germline V gives CDR1 SQVTM, CDR2 ANQGSEA. The CDR3 sequence: CSVERGQSGGYTF. The CDR3 DNA is TGCAGCGTTGAAAGGGGACAGAGTGGAGGCTACACCTTC. Supplemented by reference TRBV29-1 and TRBJ1-2, the full variable domain reads SAVISQKPSRDICQRGTSLTIQCQVDSQVTMMFWYRQQPGQSLTLIATANQGSEATYESGFVIDKFPISRPNLTFSTLTVSNMSPEDSSIYLCSVERGQSGGYTFGSGTRLTVV.

J is TRBJ2-5 and V is TRBV5-1; no clear D. The CDR3 runs to 14 residues. Trimming shortened V by 0 bases and J by 5 bases, and 11 bases separated the two germline ends. In germline, CDR1 is SGHRS, CDR2 YFSETQ. The CDR3 coding sequence is TGCGCCAGCAGCTTGGAGTCAGGTCGGGAGACCCAGTACTTC. The encoded protein is CASSLESGRETQYF. The full variable domain, with the rest looked up from reference TRBV5-1 and TRBJ2-5, is KAGVTQTPRYLIKTRGQQVTLSCSPISGHRSVSWYQQTPGQGLQFLFEYFSETQRNKGNFPGRFSGRQFSNSRSEMNVSTLELGDSALYLCASSLESGRETQYFGPGTRLLVL.

The chain recombines TRBV27 with TRBJ1-6; no clear D. Between the trimmed V and J ends, which lost 3 bases and 4 bases, there was a span of 7 bases. CDR3 length equals 14 residues. Germline CDR1 and CDR2: MNHEY and SMNVEV (reference sequence). CDR3 loop: CASSFSGYNSPLHF. The CDR3 region has the DNA TGTGCCAGCAGTTTCTCCGGGTATAATTCACCCCTCCACTTT.

The chain has TRBV3-1 (or the pseudogene TRBV3-2) and TRBJ1-2; maybe TRBD1 (6 bases). The CDR3 contains 15 residues. V lost 0 bases and J lost 4, with 12 bases in between. The germline V gene has CDR1 LGHDT and CDR2 YNNKEL (reference sequence). The CDR3, as DNA: TGTGCCAGCAGCCAAGATGGGGGCAGGGTCTATGGCTACACCTTC. Its protein is CASSQDGGRVYGYTF.

The chain links TRBV6-1 to TRBJ2-7; D unclear. With 3 bases removed from V and 13 bases from J, the gap between germline ends came to 13 bases. Germline values: CDR1 MNHNS, CDR2 SASEGT. The CDR3 extends over 11 amino acids. CDR3 residues: CASSDSGRNYF. CDR3 nucleotides: TGTGCCAGCAGTGACAGTGGCCGAAATTACTTC.